One sample yielded the 23 T cell receptor beta chains listed below, sequenced in a study of T cell repertoires in cytomegalovirus infection. Using its own MiXCR run on the reads, TCRdb lists one record per CDR3 protein. The sample yields nearly 550,000 distinct CDR3 sequences, approximately 15% seen once. The sample consisted of CD8+ T cells from PBMCs. The receptor set was obtained from a human donor in good health (CMV status not recorded). Some clones in this sample may be carry-over from other donors' samples.

This clonotype was seen only a few times. The chain is built from TRBV28 and TRBJ2-7; 13 positions agree with TRBD2. With V trimmed by 7 bases and J by 5 bases, 17 bases remained unmatched. Germline lookup yields CDR1 MDHEN and CDR2 SYDVKM. The CDR3 covers 18 residues. CDR3 bases: TGTGCCAGCACCAAGACAGGGACAAGGACTAGCGGGAGTCACGAGCAGTACTTC. Its translation is CASTKTGTRTSGSHEQYF.

The CDR3 bases are TGTGCCAGCAGTGAAGCGAAGGGACAGTACAATGAGCAGTTCTTC. Its translation: CASSEAKGQYNEQFF. The chain joins TRBV2 to TRBJ2-1; 7 nucleotides match TRBD1. The V segment lost 0 bases and the J segment 4 bases; nucleotides outside the gene matches: 3. The CDR3 spans 15 residues. Looked up from germline, CDR1 is SNHLY and CDR2 is FYNNEI. Looking up the rest from reference TRBV2 and TRBJ2-1 gives the full variable domain: EPEVTQTPSHQVTQMGQEVILRCVPISNHLYFYWYRQILGQKVEFLVSFYNNEISEKSEIFDDQFSVERPDGSNFTLKIRSTKLEDSAMYFCASSEAKGQYNEQFFGPGTRLTVL.

As regards this clonotype: This may come from a read error, since a much larger clone is one base off. The CDR3 is CASSPPPLAGRRTQYF. The CDR3, as DNA: TGTGCCAGCAGCCCCCCCCCGCTAGCGGGGCGGCGGACCCAGTACTTC. The genes are TRBV7-6 and TRBJ2-5; TRBD2 matches at 9 bases. Germline V gene sequence: CDR1 SGHVS, CDR2 FNYEAQ. The V segment lost 5 bases and the J segment 7 bases; nucleotides outside the gene matches: 14. This CDR3 is built from 16 residues.

The chain combines TRBV27 with TRBJ1-3; no clear D gene. The CDR3 has 14 residues. V gave up 5 bases and J gave up 0 bases, with 8 bases separating them. Germline V gene data show CDR1 as MNHEY and CDR2 as SMNVEV (reference sequence). CDR3 sequence (DNA): TGTGCCAGCAGTGCTAGTCGCTCTGGAAACACCATATATTTT. Translation: CASSASRSGNTIYF.

There are many counts of this clonotype. V is TRBV18 and J is TRBJ2-7; 10 bases line up with TRBD1. The CDR3 totals 14 residues. The germline V gene has CDR1 KGHSH and CDR2 LQKENI. The junction had 8 bases not matched to a gene; V was cut back by 8 bases and J by 4 bases. The CDR3 here is CASSSRDRGYEQYF. CDR3 nucleotide sequence: TGTGCCAGCAGCTCCCGGGACAGGGGTTACGAGCAGTACTTC.

The rearrangement uses TRBV10-2 and TRBJ2-7; 9 bases are shared with TRBD1. Germline CDR1 WSHSY, CDR2 SAAADI. V was pared by 7 bases and J by 3 bases, with 7 bases of the junction left unmatched. CDR3 length: 14 amino acids. The chain's CDR3 is CASILTGGGYEQYF. CDR3 nucleotides: TGCGCCAGCATCTTGACAGGGGGAGGCTACGAGCAGTACTTC.

This clonotype was counted a few times. The V call is TRBV20-1, the J call TRBJ2-7; no reliable D call. Germline V gene data show CDR1 as DFQATT and CDR2 as SNEGSKA (reference sequence). With 4 bases removed from V and 2 bases from J, the gap between germline ends came to 15 bases. CDR3 length: 14 residues. In DNA form, the CDR3 reads TGCAGTGCTACTTCACTCGGGTCGCCCTACGAGCAGTACTTC. Its translation: CSATSLGSPYEQYF.

CDR3 DNA sequence: TGTGCCAGCAGTTTCTCCGGACCAACTAACTTTTACAATGAGCAGTTCTTC. This sequence encodes CASSFSGPTNFYNEQFF. The chain combines TRBV28 with TRBJ2-1; no definite D call. V shed 3 bases and J shed 4 bases, with 19 bases lying between them. Germline CDR1 and CDR2: MDHEN and SYDVKM. This CDR3 spans 17 amino acids.

This chain joins TRBV3-1 and TRBJ1-5, with a tentative D call TRBD1 (5 bases). This CDR3 contains 17 residues. CDR1 is LGHDT, CDR2 YNNKEL, per germline (reference sequence). V gave up 5 bases and J gave up 1 base, with 18 bases separating them. The CDR3 here is CASSSGLPLRSNQPQHF. The DNA of the CDR3 is TGTGCCAGCAGCTCGGGACTTCCCCTTCGGAGCAATCAGCCCCAGCATTTT.

This clonotype was recorded a few times. J is TRBJ1-1 and V is TRBV19, with 10 bases matching TRBD1. Unmatched junction bases numbered 13, after V lost 6 bases and J lost 3 bases. This CDR3 contains 17 residues. CDR1 is LNHDA and CDR2 is SQIVND in the germline V gene (reference sequence). The CDR3 coding sequence is TGTGCCAGTAGCAAAATACCGGGACAGGGGCTTGACACTGAAGCTTTCTTT. It yields the protein CASSKIPGQGLDTEAFF.

The V call is TRBV19, the J call TRBJ1-4; tentative D call: TRBD1 (5 bases). The length of the CDR3 is 13 residues. Germline-derived CDR1 and CDR2 are LNHDA and SQIVND (reference sequence). The V end lost 5 bases, the J end lost 6 bases, and 10 bases lay between the germline ends. The CDR3 nucleotides are TGTGCCAGTAGTCCGTGGGGGGATGAAAAACTGTTTTTT. Translation: CASSPWGDEKLFF.

The V call is TRBV12-3 or TRBV12-4, the J call TRBJ1-2; D unresolved. This CDR3 comprises 11 residues. Trimming removed 1 base from V and 9 bases from J, with 6 bases in between. The CDR3 spells CASSLGWSYTF. DNA of the CDR3: TGTGCCAGCAGTTTAGGGTGGAGCTACACCTTC.

This chain connects TRBV28 to TRBJ1-3; TRBD1 matches 9 bases. The CDR3 extends over 16 amino acids. The V gene end was trimmed by 6 bases and the J gene end by 4 bases; junction bases not matched to a gene: 10. The V gene's germline CDR1 is MDHEN and CDR2 SYDVKM. CDR3: CASRRDRGMEGNTIYF. The CDR3 DNA sequence: TGTGCCAGCAGAAGAGACAGGGGGATGGAAGGAAACACCATATATTTT.

This clonotype was counted many times. The chain is built from TRBV12-3 or TRBV12-4 and TRBJ2-5, with 11 bases that match TRBD2. The CDR3 spans 14 residues. After removal of 6 bases from V and 4 bases from J, the junction contained 4 bases not matched to a gene. CDR3 nucleotide sequence: TGTGCCAGCAGCCTACTAGCGGGGGTAGAGACCCAGTACTTC. Translating gives CASSLLAGVETQYF.

With regard to this clonotype: The junction shows a germline mismatch at one end, possibly a read error. The V and J genes are TRBV7-4 and TRBJ2-1; no definite D call. The CDR3 covers 13 residues. Germline lookup yields CDR1 SGHVT and CDR2 SQSDAQ. In DNA form, the CDR3 reads TGTGCCAGCAGCCTCGGACCAAACAATGTGCAGTTCTTC. It yields the protein CASSLGPNNVQFF. The full variable domain, with the rest looked up from reference TRBV7-4 and TRBJ2-1, is GAGVSQSPRYKVAKRGRDVALRCDSISGHVTLYWYRQTLGQGSEVLTYSQSDAQRDKSGRPSGRFSAERPERSVSTLKIQRTEQGDSAVYLCASSLGPNNVQFFGPGTRLTVL.

The CDR3 region has the DNA TGTGCCAGCAGCTTGGGACAGGTTAGTTATCAGCCCCAGCATTTT. Amino acids: CASSLGQVSYQPQHF. The rearrangement joins TRBV7-6 to TRBJ1-5; 8 bases align to TRBD1. Germline V gene data show CDR1 as SGHVS and CDR2 as FNYEAQ. V was pared by 3 bases and J by 5 bases, with 6 bases of the junction left unmatched. This CDR3 region has 15 residues.

The table lists this clonotype with many counts. The chain uses TRBV7-8 and TRBJ2-7; 7 nucleotides line up with TRBD1. CDR3 length: 16 residues. V shed 1 base and J 1 base; nucleotides not matched to a gene: 7. The germline gives CDR1 SGHVS, CDR2 FQNEAQ. The DNA of the CDR3 is TGTGCCAGCAGCTTAGAGCGAGACAGGGCTTCCTACGAGCAGTACTTC. Translation: CASSLERDRASYEQYF. Together with reference TRBV7-8 and TRBJ2-7, the CDR3 gives the full variable domain: GAGVSQSPRYKVAKRGQDVALRCDPISGHVSLFWYQQALGQGPEFLTYFQNEAQLDKSGLPSDRFFAERPEGSVSTLKIQRTQQEDSAVYLCASSLERDRASYEQYFGPGTRLTVT.

This chain links TRBV12-3 or TRBV12-4 with TRBJ2-4, with D possibly being TRBD1 (6 bases). V was cut by 2 bases and J by 3 bases, with 17 bases left in between. This CDR3 contains 17 residues. The CDR3: CASSLSGRGYDKNIQYF. CDR3 DNA sequence: TGTGCCAGCAGTTTAAGCGGCAGGGGATACGACAAAAACATTCAGTACTTC.

This clonotype was found a few times. The genes are TRBV29-1 and TRBJ2-1, with D possibly being TRBD2 (5 bases). This CDR3 is 13 amino acids long. Trimming took off 3 bases at V and 7 bases at J, with 13 bases between the two ends. Germline-derived CDR1 and CDR2 are SQVTM and ANQGSEA. Written as DNA, the CDR3 is TGCAGCGTTGACGAGGGAGCGAGAAATGAGCAGTTCTTC. Protein sequence: CSVDEGARNEQFF.

The gene calls are TRBV2 and TRBJ1-2; a possible D gene is TRBD1 (5 bases). V was pared by 8 bases and J by 8 bases, with 12 bases between. CDR1 and CDR2 (germline): SNHLY, FYNNEI. The CDR3 is made up of 11 amino acids. Here the CDR3 DNA reads TGTGCCAGCCCCTGGGGGACCGGCTACACCTTC. It translates to CASPWGTGYTF.

This clonotype was counted many times. The gene calls are TRBV7-2 and TRBJ1-5; D remains unclear. CDR3 length: 14 amino acids. The V end lost 5 bases, the J end lost 1 base, and 9 bases lay between the germline ends. Germline values: CDR1 SGHTA, CDR2 FQGNSA. CDR3 sequence: CASSPEISNQPQHF. The CDR3 nucleotides are TGTGCCAGCAGCCCCGAGATCAGCAATCAGCCCCAGCATTTT.

In this sample, this clonotype turned up many times. This chain uses TRBV4-1 with TRBJ2-1; 8 nucleotides match TRBD2. Losses at the gene ends were 3 bases for V and 9 bases for J; bases not matched to a gene: 7. This CDR3 has 14 amino acids. Germline assignment: CDR1 MGHRA and CDR2 YSYEKL. The CDR3 DNA follows: TGCGCCAGCAGCCACCGCGGGACTAGACGTGAGCAGTTCTTC. This codes for CASSHRGTRREQFF.

In its sample, this clonotype was seen many times. The V call is TRBV7-2, the J call TRBJ2-1; 9 nucleotides align to TRBD1. V was clipped by 2 bases and J by 6 bases; unmatched bases: 8. Germline V gives CDR1 SGHTA, CDR2 FQGNSA. The CDR3 has 16 amino acids. The CDR3 is CASSLSRQGGGNEQFF. Here the CDR3 DNA reads TGTGCCAGCAGCTTAAGTCGACAGGGGGGTGGCAATGAGCAGTTCTTC.